Here is one T cell receptor beta chain with its context. As yet, its antigen is unknown. The primer mix had 60 Vbeta and 13 Jbeta primers. Assay: immunoSEQ multiplex PCR; the TCRdb copy retains only in-frame clones and omits some. This repertoire shows more than 95,000 clones, over 75% found once; its top ten account for around 5%. This CDR3 spans 14 amino acids. Trimming took 3 bases from V and 7 from J; bases not matched to a gene: 8. Germline assignment: CDR1 LNHDA and CDR2 SQIVND (reference sequence). This sample was taken from a study of cytomegalovirus exposure and HLA in healthy donors. Study background: Across some 400 genotyped donors, 81% landed in the Caucasian-associated ancestry cluster. General study results and limits: TCR beta V- and J-gene trimming, according to a later analysis, was linked to a missense DCLRE1C variant. There were a few CMV-associated chains whose specificity for CMV antigens was confirmed in vitro. Across all donors, roughly uniform sequencing depth was an assumption of the presence/absence analyses.

The clonotype comes from a woman aged 18-35 years in good health and CMV-seropositive. The sample taken for sequencing was PBMCs. The J gene is TRBJ2-7, the V gene TRBV19; 8 bases agree with TRBD1. CDR3 sequence: CASSIGQGAGEQYF. As DNA, the CDR3 is TGTGCCAGTAGTATTGGGCAGGGGGCTGGAGAGCAGTACTTC.